These T cell receptor beta chains were read from a single sample in a study of T cells in Graves' hyperthyroidism and ophthalmopathy. TCRdb re-called the multiplex PCR reads with MiXCR, one entry per CDR3 protein. Of hundreds of thousands of distinct CDR3 sequences in the sample, 20% were seen once. The specimen sequenced was blood. These receptors originate from a middle-aged man with Graves' ophthalmopathy. Each CDR3 is given with its conserved first and last residue. Fields, in order: D gene, clone size, V gene, J gene, CDR3 protein, CDR3 DNA. The D gene is left open where the match is weak. The size entry is marked missing in some rows and otherwise reads once, few, many or a size class.

d_gene: .
abundance: .
v_gene: TRBV7-3
j_gene: TRBJ2-1
CDR3aa: CASSLPAPGYNEQFF
CDR3nt: TGTGCCAGCAGCTTACCTGCCCCCGGGTACAATGAGCAGTTCTTC

d_gene: .
abundance: few
v_gene: TRBV3-1
j_gene: TRBJ2-1
CDR3aa: CASSAYGTTAGNEQFF
CDR3nt: TGTGCCAGCAGCGCATACGGGACCACCGCGGGGAATGAGCAGTTCTTC

d_gene: .
abundance: many
v_gene: TRBV20-1
j_gene: TRBJ1-1
CDR3aa: CSADKNLGVEAFF
CDR3nt: TGCAGTGCTGATAAAAATCTCGGGGTTGAAGCTTTCTTT

d_gene: .
abundance: few
v_gene: TRBV7-3
j_gene: TRBJ2-1
CDR3aa: CASSLLGAEGNEQFF
CDR3nt: TGTGCCAGCAGCCTCCTGGGGGCGGAGGGAAATGAGCAGTTCTTC

d_gene: .
abundance: many
v_gene: TRBV7-8
j_gene: TRBJ2-2
CDR3aa: CASSLWTLNTGELFF
CDR3nt: TGTGCCAGCAGCTTATGGACCCTGAACACCGGGGAGCTGTTTTTT

d_gene: .
abundance: few
v_gene: TRBV5-1
j_gene: TRBJ1-2
CDR3aa: CASSFYQGEGYTF
CDR3nt: TGCGCCAGCAGCTTTTACCAGGGTGAGGGCTACACCTTC

d_gene: .
abundance: few
v_gene: TRBV12-3/TRBV12-4
j_gene: TRBJ2-7
CDR3aa: CASSFPGRSEQYF
CDR3nt: TGTGCCAGCAGTTTTCCGGGTCGCTCCGAGCAGTACTTC

d_gene: TRBD2
abundance: many
v_gene: TRBV12-3/TRBV12-4
j_gene: TRBJ2-5
CDR3aa: CASSHHSGGWGNQETQYF
CDR3nt: TGTGCCAGCAGTCATCATAGCGGGGGGTGGGGGAACCAAGAGACCCAGTACTTC

d_gene: .
abundance: few
v_gene: TRBV5-1
j_gene: TRBJ2-7
CDR3aa: CASSSAPFYEQYF
CDR3nt: TGCGCCAGCAGCTCCGCTCCTTTTTACGAGCAGTACTTC

d_gene: TRBD1
abundance: many
v_gene: TRBV5-1
j_gene: TRBJ2-7
CDR3aa: CASSPGQGPFYEQYF
CDR3nt: TGCGCCAGCAGCCCCGGACAGGGTCCCTTCTACGAGCAGTACTTC

d_gene: TRBD2
abundance: .
v_gene: TRBV10-3
j_gene: TRBJ2-5
CDR3aa: CAISESALAGPQETQYF
CDR3nt: TGTGCCATCAGTGAGTCTGCCCTAGCGGGCCCGCAAGAGACCCAGTACTTC

d_gene: .
abundance: .
v_gene: TRBV18
j_gene: TRBJ1-2
CDR3aa: CASSPLIQGFDGYTF
CDR3nt: TGTGCCAGCTCACCCCTAATACAGGGATTTGATGGCTACACCTTC

d_gene: .
abundance: few
v_gene: TRBV6-1
j_gene: TRBJ1-1
CDR3aa: CASSGLGGGTEAFF
CDR3nt: TGTGCCAGCAGTGGCCTAGGGGGGGGCACTGAAGCTTTCTTT

d_gene: TRBD2
abundance: many
v_gene: TRBV18
j_gene: TRBJ2-1
CDR3aa: CASSPLAGASYNEQFF
CDR3nt: TGTGCCAGCTCACCACTAGCGGGAGCCTCCTACAATGAGCAGTTCTTC

d_gene: TRBD2
abundance: few
v_gene: TRBV6-1
j_gene: TRBJ2-2
CDR3aa: CASSVTSGNTGELFF
CDR3nt: TGTGCCAGCAGTGTGACTAGCGGGAACACCGGGGAGCTGTTTTTT

d_gene: .
abundance: .
v_gene: TRBV7-3
j_gene: TRBJ2-1
CDR3aa: CASSFGLINEQFF
CDR3nt: TGTGCCAGCAGCTTCGGGTTAATAAATGAGCAGTTCTTC

d_gene: .
abundance: few
v_gene: TRBV27
j_gene: TRBJ2-1
CDR3aa: CASSLWLGESGNEQFF
CDR3nt: TGTGCCAGCAGTTTGTGGCTGGGGGAGTCAGGCAATGAGCAGTTCTTC

d_gene: .
abundance: .
v_gene: TRBV7-2
j_gene: TRBJ1-3
CDR3aa: CASSLSPGRSASGNTIYF
CDR3nt: TGTGCCAGCAGCCTCTCCCCCGGCAGGTCCGCCTCTGGAAACACCATATATTTT

d_gene: .
abundance: .
v_gene: TRBV6-1
j_gene: TRBJ1-4
CDR3aa: CASGIEKLFF
CDR3nt: TGTGCCAGCGGAATTGAAAAACTGTTTTTT

d_gene: .
abundance: many
v_gene: TRBV11-2
j_gene: TRBJ2-3
CDR3aa: CATNPDTQYF
CDR3nt: TGTGCCACCAACCCAGATACGCAGTATTTT

d_gene: .
abundance: .
v_gene: TRBV4-1
j_gene: TRBJ1-2
CDR3aa: CASSQEGGRGYGYTF
CDR3nt: TGCGCCAGCAGCCAAGAGGGGGGCCGGGGCTATGGCTACACCTTC

d_gene: .
abundance: .
v_gene: TRBV5-1
j_gene: TRBJ1-2
CDR3aa: CASSLEGANYGYTF
CDR3nt: TGCGCCAGCAGCTTGGAGGGGGCTAACTATGGCTACACCTTC

d_gene: TRBD2
abundance: few
v_gene: TRBV28
j_gene: TRBJ2-3
CDR3aa: CASSAIIAGGSDTQYF
CDR3nt: TGTGCCAGCAGTGCCATAATAGCGGGAGGGTCAGATACGCAGTATTTT

d_gene: TRBD1
abundance: .
v_gene: TRBV19
j_gene: TRBJ1-4
CDR3aa: CASSILTGGNEKLFF
CDR3nt: TGTGCCAGTAGTATCTTGACAGGGGGAAATGAAAAACTGTTTTTT

d_gene: .
abundance: few
v_gene: TRBV3-1
j_gene: TRBJ2-5
CDR3aa: CASSQEGRQETQYF
CDR3nt: TGTGCCAGCAGCCAGGAAGGGCGCCAAGAGACCCAGTACTTC

d_gene: .
abundance: .
v_gene: TRBV7-9
j_gene: TRBJ1-5
CDR3aa: CASSLLRSHYQPQHF
CDR3nt: TGTGCCAGCAGCTTACTTCGGTCCCATTATCAGCCCCAGCATTTT

d_gene: .
abundance: many
v_gene: TRBV28
j_gene: TRBJ2-7
CDR3aa: CASNPDVSYEQYF
CDR3nt: TGTGCCAGCAATCCGGACGTCTCCTACGAGCAGTACTTC

d_gene: .
abundance: .
v_gene: TRBV4-3
j_gene: TRBJ2-7
CDR3aa: CASSQASGPDYEQYF
CDR3nt: TGCGCCAGCAGCCAAGCATCCGGGCCTGACTACGAGCAGTACTTC

d_gene: .
abundance: .
v_gene: TRBV27
j_gene: TRBJ2-1
CDR3aa: CARPLGRGGSYNEQFF
CDR3nt: TGTGCCAGGCCCCTCGGGAGAGGTGGCTCCTACAATGAGCAGTTCTTC

d_gene: .
abundance: few
v_gene: TRBV7-9
j_gene: TRBJ1-4
CDR3aa: CASSSWVFQEEKLFF
CDR3nt: TGTGCCAGCAGCTCCTGGGTCTTCCAGGAAGAAAAACTGTTTTTT

d_gene: .
abundance: many
v_gene: TRBV30
j_gene: TRBJ2-7
CDR3aa: CAWTAGPPYEQYF
CDR3nt: TGTGCCTGGACCGCAGGGCCTCCCTACGAGCAGTACTTC

d_gene: .
abundance: few
v_gene: TRBV19
j_gene: TRBJ2-2
CDR3aa: CASSNVVGTGELFF
CDR3nt: TGTGCCAGTAGTAACGTGGTCGGAACCGGGGAGCTGTTTTTT